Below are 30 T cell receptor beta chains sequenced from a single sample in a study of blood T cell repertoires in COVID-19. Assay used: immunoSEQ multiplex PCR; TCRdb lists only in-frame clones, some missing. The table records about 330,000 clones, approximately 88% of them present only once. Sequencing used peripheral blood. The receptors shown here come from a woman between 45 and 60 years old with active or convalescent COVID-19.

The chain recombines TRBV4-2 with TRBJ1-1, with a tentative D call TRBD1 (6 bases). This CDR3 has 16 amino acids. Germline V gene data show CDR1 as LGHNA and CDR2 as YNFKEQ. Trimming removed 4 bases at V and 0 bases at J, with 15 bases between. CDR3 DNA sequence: TGTGCCAGCAGCCCCCAAGCAGAGGGGGTGAACACTGAAGCTTTCTTT. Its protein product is CASSPQAEGVNTEAFF.

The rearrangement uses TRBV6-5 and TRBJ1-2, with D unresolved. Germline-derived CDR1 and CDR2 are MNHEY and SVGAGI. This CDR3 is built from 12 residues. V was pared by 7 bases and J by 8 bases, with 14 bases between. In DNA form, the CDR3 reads TGTGCCAGCACGACTCAAAATGTGGGCTACACCTTC. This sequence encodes CASTTQNVGYTF.

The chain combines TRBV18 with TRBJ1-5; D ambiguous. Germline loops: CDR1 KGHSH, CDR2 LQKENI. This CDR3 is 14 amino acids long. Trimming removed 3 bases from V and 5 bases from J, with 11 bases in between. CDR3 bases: TGTGCCAGCTCACCTGGTCAGTTTGATCAGCCCCAGCATTTT. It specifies CASSPGQFDQPQHF.

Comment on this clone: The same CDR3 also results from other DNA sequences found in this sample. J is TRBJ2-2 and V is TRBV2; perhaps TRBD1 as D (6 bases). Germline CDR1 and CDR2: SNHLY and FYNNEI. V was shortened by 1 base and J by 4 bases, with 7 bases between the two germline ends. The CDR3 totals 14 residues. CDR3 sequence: CASSEGGRTGELFF. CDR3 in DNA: TGTGCCAGCAGTGAAGGGGGGCGCACCGGGGAGCTGTTTTTT.

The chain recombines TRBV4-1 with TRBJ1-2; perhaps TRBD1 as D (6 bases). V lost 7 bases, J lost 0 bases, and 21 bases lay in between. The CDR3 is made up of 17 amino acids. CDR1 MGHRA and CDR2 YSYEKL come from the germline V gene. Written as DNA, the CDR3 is TGCGCCAGCAACAGCCAACATGTAGGGGGAGCTAACTATGGCTACACCTTC. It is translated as CASNSQHVGGANYGYTF.

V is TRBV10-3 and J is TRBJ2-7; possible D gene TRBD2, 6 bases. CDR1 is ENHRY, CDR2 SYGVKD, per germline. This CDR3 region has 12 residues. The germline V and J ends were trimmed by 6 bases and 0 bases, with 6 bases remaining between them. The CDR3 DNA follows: TGTGCCATCAGGGGGGGCTCCTACGAGCAGTACTTC. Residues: CAIRGGSYEQYF.

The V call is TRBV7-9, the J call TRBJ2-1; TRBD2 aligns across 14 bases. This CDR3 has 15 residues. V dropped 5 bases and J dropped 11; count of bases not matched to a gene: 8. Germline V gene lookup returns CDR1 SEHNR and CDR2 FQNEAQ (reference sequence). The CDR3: CASSLGTSGSIKQFF. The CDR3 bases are TGTGCCAGCAGCCTTGGGACTAGCGGGAGTATTAAGCAGTTCTTC.

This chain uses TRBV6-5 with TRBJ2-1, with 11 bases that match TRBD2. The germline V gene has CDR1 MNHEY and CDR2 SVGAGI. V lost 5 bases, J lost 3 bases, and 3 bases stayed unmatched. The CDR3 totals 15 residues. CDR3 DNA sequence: TGTGCCAGCAGTAACGGACTAGCGGGCTACAATGAGCAGTTCTTC. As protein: CASSNGLAGYNEQFF.

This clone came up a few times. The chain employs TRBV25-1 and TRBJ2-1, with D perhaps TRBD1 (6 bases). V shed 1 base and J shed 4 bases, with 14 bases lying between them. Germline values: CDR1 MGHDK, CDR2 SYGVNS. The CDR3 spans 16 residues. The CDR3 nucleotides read TGTGCCAGCAGTGAATCTGATGGGGGCGCGTACAATGAGCAGTTCTTC. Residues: CASSESDGGAYNEQFF.

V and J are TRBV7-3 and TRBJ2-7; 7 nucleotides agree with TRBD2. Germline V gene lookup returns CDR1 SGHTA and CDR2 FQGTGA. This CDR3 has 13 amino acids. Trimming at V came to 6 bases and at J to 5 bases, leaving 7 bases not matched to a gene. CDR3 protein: CASRSSSGHEQYF. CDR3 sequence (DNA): TGTGCCAGCAGGTCGTCTAGCGGACACGAGCAGTACTTC.

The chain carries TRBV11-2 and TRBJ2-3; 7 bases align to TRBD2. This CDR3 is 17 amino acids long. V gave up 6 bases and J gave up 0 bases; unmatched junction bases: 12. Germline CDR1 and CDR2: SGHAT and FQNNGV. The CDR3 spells CASSVLGGSYSTDTQYF. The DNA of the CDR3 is TGTGCCAGCAGTGTCCTCGGCGGGAGTTATAGCACAGATACGCAGTATTTT.

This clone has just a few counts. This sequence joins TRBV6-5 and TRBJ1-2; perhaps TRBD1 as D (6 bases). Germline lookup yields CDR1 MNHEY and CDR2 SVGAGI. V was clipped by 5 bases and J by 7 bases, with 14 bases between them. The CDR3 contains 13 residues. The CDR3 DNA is TGTGCCAGCAGTCCCCGCGGGGGCGGTGGCTACACCTTC. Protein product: CASSPRGGGGYTF.

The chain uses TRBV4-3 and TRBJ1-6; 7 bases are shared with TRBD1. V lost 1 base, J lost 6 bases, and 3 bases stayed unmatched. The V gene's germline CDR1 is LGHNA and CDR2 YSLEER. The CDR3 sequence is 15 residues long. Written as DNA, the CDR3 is TGCGCCAGCAGCCAAGGGACAGGCGGTAATTCACCCCTCCACTTT. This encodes CASSQGTGGNSPLHF.

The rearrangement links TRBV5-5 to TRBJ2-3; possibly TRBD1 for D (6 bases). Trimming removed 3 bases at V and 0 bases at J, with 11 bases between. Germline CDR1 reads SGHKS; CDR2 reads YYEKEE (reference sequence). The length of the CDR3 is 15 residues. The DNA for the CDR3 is TGTGCCAGCAGCTGGACAGCGGTTAGCACAGATACGCAGTATTTT. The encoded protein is CASSWTAVSTDTQYF.

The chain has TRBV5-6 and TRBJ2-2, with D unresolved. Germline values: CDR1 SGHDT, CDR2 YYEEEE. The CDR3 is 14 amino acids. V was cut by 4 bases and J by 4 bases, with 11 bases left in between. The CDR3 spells CASSPSGGTGELFF. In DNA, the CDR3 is TGTGCCAGCAGCCCCTCCGGCGGCACCGGGGAGCTGTTTTTT.

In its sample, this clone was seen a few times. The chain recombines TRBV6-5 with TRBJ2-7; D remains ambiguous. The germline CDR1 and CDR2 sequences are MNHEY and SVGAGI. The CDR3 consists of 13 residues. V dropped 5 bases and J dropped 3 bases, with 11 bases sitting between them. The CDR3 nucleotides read TGTGCCAGCAGTCGAGGTTCTTACTACGAGCAGTACTTC. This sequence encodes CASSRGSYYEQYF.

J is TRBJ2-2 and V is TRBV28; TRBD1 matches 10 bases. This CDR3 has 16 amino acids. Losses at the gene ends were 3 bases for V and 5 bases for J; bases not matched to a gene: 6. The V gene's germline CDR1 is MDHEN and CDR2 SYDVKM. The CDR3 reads CASSLTPGQGTGELFF. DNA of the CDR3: TGTGCCAGCAGTTTGACTCCGGGACAGGGGACCGGGGAGCTGTTTTTT.

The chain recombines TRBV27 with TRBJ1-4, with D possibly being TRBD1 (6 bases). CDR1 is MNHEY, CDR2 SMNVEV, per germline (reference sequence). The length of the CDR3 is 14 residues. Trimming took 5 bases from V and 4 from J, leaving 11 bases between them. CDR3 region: CASSLDRFNEKLFF. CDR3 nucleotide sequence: TGTGCCAGCAGTCTAGACAGGTTTAATGAAAAACTGTTTTTT. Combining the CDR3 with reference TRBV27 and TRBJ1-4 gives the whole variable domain EAQVTQNPRYLITVTGKKLTVTCSQNMNHEYMSWYRQDPGLGLRQIYYSMNVEVTDKGDVPEGYKVSRKEKRNFPLILESPSPNQTSLYFCASSLDRFNEKLFFGSGTQLSVL.

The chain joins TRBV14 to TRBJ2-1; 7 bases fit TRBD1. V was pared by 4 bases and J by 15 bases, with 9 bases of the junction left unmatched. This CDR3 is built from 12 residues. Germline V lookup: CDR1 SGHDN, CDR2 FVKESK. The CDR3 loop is CASSLTGVRMFF. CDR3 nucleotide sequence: TGTGCCAGCAGCCTTACAGGGGTCAGGATGTTCTTC.

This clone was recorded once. The CDR3 DNA is TGTGCCAGCAGCCTCGGGACTAGCGACTACGAGCAGTACTTC. Its protein is CASSLGTSDYEQYF. The gene calls are TRBV7-2 and TRBJ2-7, with 10 bases aligning to TRBD2. The CDR3 loop spans 14 amino acids. CDR1 SGHTA and CDR2 FQGNSA come from the germline V gene. V gave up 5 bases and J gave up 3 bases; unmatched junction bases: 4.

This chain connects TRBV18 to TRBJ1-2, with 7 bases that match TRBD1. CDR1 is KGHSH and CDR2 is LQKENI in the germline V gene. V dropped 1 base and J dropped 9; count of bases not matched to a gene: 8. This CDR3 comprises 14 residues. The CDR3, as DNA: TGTGCCAGCTCACCACTCAGACAGGGTCCTAGCTACACCTTC. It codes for CASSPLRQGPSYTF.

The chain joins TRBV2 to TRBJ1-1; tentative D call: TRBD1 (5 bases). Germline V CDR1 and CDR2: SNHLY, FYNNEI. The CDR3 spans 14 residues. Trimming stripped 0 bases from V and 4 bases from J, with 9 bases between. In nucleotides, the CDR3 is TGTGCCAGCAGTGAAGCGCAAGGGGTCACTGAAGCTTTCTTT. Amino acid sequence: CASSEAQGVTEAFF.

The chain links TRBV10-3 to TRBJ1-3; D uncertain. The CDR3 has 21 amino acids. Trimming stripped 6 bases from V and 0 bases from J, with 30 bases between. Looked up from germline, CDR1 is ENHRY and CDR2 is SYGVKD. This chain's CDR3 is CAISDYQQTGINLYSGNTIYF. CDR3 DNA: TGTGCCATCAGCGACTATCAACAAACCGGGATAAACCTCTACTCTGGAAACACCATATATTTT.

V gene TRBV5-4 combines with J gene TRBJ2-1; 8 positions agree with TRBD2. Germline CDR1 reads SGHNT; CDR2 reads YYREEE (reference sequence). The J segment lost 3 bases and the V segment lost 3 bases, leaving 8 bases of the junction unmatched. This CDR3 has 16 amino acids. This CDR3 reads CASSWGAGDDYNEQFF. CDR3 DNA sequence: TGTGCCAGCAGCTGGGGAGCGGGGGACGACTACAATGAGCAGTTCTTC.

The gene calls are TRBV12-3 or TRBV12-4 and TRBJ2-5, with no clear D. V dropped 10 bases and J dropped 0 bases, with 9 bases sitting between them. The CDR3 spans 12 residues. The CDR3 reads CATAVNQETQYF. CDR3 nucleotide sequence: TGTGCCACCGCGGTGAACCAAGAGACCCAGTACTTC.

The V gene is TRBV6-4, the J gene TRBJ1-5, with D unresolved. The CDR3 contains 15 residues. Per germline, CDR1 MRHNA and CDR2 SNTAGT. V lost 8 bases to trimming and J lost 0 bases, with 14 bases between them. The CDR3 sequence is CASRREGDSNQPQHF. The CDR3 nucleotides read TGTGCCAGCCGACGAGAGGGAGATAGCAATCAGCCCCAGCATTTT.

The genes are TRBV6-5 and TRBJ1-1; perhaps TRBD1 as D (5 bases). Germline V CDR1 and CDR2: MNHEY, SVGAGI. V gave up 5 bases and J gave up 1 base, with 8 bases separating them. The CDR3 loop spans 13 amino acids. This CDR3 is CASSRDWNTEAFF. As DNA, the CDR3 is TGTGCCAGCAGTAGGGACTGGAACACTGAAGCTTTCTTT.

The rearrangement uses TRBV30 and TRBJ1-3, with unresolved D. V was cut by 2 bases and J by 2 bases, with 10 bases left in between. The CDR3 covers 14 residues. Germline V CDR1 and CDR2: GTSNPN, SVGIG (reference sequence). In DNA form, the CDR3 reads TGTGCCTGGAGTCTACTGGTCCCTGGAAACACCATATATTTT. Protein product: CAWSLLVPGNTIYF. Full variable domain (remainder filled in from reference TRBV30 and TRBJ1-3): SQTIHQWPATLVQPVGSPLSLECTVEGTSNPNLYWYRQAAGRGLQLLFYSVGIGQISSEVPQNLSASRPQDRQFILSSKKLLLSDSGFYLCAWSLLVPGNTIYFGEGSWLTVV.

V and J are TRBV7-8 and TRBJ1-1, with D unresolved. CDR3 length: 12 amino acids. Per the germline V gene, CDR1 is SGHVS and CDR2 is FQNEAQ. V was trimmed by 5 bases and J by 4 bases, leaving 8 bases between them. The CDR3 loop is CASSPGPTEAFF. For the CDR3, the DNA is TGTGCCAGCAGCCCCGGTCCCACTGAAGCTTTCTTT.

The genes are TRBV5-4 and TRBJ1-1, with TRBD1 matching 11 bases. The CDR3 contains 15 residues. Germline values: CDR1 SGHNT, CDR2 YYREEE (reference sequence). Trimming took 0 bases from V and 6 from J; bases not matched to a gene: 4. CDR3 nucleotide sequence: TGTGCCAGCAGCTTGGGGGGACAGGGGGGCTCTGAAGCTTTCTTT. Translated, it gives CASSLGGQGGSEAFF.